This entry is about one T cell receptor beta chain. This clone's antigen is unknown. From the germline J gene comes the end of the CDR3, since the read stops 3 residues before it. Deep sequencing of the TCR beta chain was done using the immunoSEQ assay. Under the source paper's analysis protocol: Only productive TCR beta rearrangements were used to calculate clonotype frequencies. Sourced from immuneACCESS, this table was stored by TCRdb with only in-frame sequences that have V and J called. A share of the clones is absent; for the studies checked, an unresolved V gene accounts for under half, and the remainder has no known explanation. That table furnishes V, J and clone size, whereas the DNA furnished D and trimming. The sample's table covers roughly 26,000 clones. Approximately 1.8% of the sample is held by the ten biggest clonotypes. Including the terminal cysteine and phenylalanine, the CDR3 comprises 13 residues. The DNA shown is the part of the CDR3 that was read: 30 bases, in frame from base 1. CDR1 SGHAT and CDR2 FQNNGV are derived from the germline V gene.

The sample comes from a study of TET2 disruption in CD19-targeted CAR T cells (dated by TCRdb to the late 2010s). Background on the whole study: The number of samples was determined by the original clinical trial design and by which samples were available, and no additional inclusion criteria were applied. Broad study findings and their caveats: The conclusions drawn about the patient's CAR T cells were based on extensive analysis of just one subject.

In light of the paper, this sample's treatment or condition label describes: autologous CTL019 cells: CD19 CAR with 4-1BB and CD3 zeta domains. The CD19 CAR incorporated TCR zeta and 4-1BB costimulatory signaling domains. T cells for CTL019 manufacturing were collected from peripheral blood by means of leukapheresis. The DNeasy Blood and Tissue Kit was used to extract genomic DNA from pre-infusion T cells, peripheral blood, or sorted post-infusion T cells. This chain is built from TRBV11-2 and TRBJ1-2, with 8 bases matching TRBD1. The origin of this receptor is a man between 65 and 85 years old with chronic lymphocytic leukemia. This material consisted of CD8- CAR+ T cells sorted from cultured blood T cells, taken for CD19 CAR T cell therapy. This specimen's cell subset or site label, interpreted: CD8-negative CAR-positive T cells from the infusion product. The CDR3 DNA, read in part, is TGTGCCAGCAGCTTAGCAGGGGGCTGGGGC. This translates into CASSLAGGWG. The CDR3, in full, reads CASSLAGGWGYTF.